These 32 T cell receptor beta chains were all obtained from the same sample, sequenced in a study of beta chain features in type 1 diabetes. Findings and caveats of the study: TCRB CDR3 length was moderately but significantly reduced in all four CD4+ subsets of Type 1 diabetes patients.

Sequenced material consisted of expressed TCRB transcripts (all of the isolated RNA was reverse transcribed). Assay: immunoSEQ multiplex PCR; the TCRdb copy retains only in-frame clones and omits some. The sample has 500,000 to 850,000 clones, about 14% seen once; the top ten hold just under 0.04%. These receptors have no known antigen. Sequences were obtained from naive CD4+ T cells from blood. These TCRs come from a man between 18 and 35 years old with type 1 diabetes.

This clone has just a few counts. CDR3 amino acids: CASSVEGSGEQFF. In nucleotides, the CDR3 is TGTGCCAGCAGCGTTGAGGGATCGGGTGAGCAGTTCTTC. The chain has TRBV9 and TRBJ2-1; a weak D match, TRBD2 (5 bases). The CDR3 runs 13 residues. The germline V gene has CDR1 SGDLS and CDR2 YYNGEE. Trimming shortened V by 2 bases and J by 9 bases, and 12 bases separated the two germline ends.

The sample holds a few counts of this clone. The rearrangement links TRBV25-1 to TRBJ1-1; 11 bases agree with TRBD1. Losses at the gene ends were 6 bases for V and 10 bases for J; bases not matched to a gene: 7. The CDR3 length is 13 residues. Germline V gene sequence: CDR1 MGHDK, CDR2 SYGVNS. The CDR3 DNA follows: TGTGCCAGCAGAGCCGGGACAGGGGGTCTAGCTTTCTTT. Its protein product is CASRAGTGGLAFF.

This clone was seen more than once but under ten times. The rearrangement joins TRBV27 to TRBJ1-2; TRBD1 might be the D (5 bases). The CDR3 sequence is 14 residues long. Germline values: CDR1 MNHEY, CDR2 SMNVEV (reference sequence). Deletions cut 0 bases from V and 4 bases from J, with 9 bases between. The CDR3 nucleotides read TGTGCCAGCAGTTTATCAGCAGGGTCCTATGGCTACACCTTC. It specifies CASSLSAGSYGYTF.

Only a few counts were recorded for this clone. The rearrangement links TRBV11-2 to TRBJ1-1; 7 bases are shared with TRBD1. The CDR3 has 15 amino acids. Germline V gene sequence: CDR1 SGHAT, CDR2 FQNNGV. The J segment lost 4 bases and the V segment lost 3 bases, leaving 8 bases of the junction unmatched. In DNA form, the CDR3 reads TGTGCCAGCAGCTTTCAAACAGGGGAGGGCACTGAAGCTTTCTTT. Translated: CASSFQTGEGTEAFF.

The J gene is TRBJ2-1, the V gene TRBV23-1, with a possible D match to TRBD2 (6 bases). TRBV23-1 is an ORF; its function is uncertain. V dropped 4 bases and J dropped 8 bases, with 18 bases sitting between them. The CDR3 is 15 amino acids. CDR3 sequence: CASSPSSADQHEQFF. CDR3 in DNA: TGCGCCAGCAGTCCTTCTAGCGCCGACCAGCATGAGCAGTTCTTC.

This sequence joins TRBV25-1 and TRBJ1-4; D is ambiguous. Between the trimmed V and J ends, which lost 3 bases and 9 bases, there was a span of 14 bases. The CDR3 length is 14 residues. The germline V gene encodes CDR1 MGHDK and CDR2 SYGVNS. The DNA for the CDR3 is TGTGCCAGCAGTGATTCCCCCCCATTACAAAAACTGTTTTTT. The encoded protein is CASSDSPPLQKLFF. The full variable domain, completed using reference TRBV25-1 and TRBJ1-4, is EADIYQTPRYLVIGTGKKITLECSQTMGHDKMYWYQQDPGMELHLIHYSYGVNSTEKGDLSSESTVSRIRTEHFPLTLESARPSHTSQYLCASSDSPPLQKLFFGSGTQLSVL.

V and J are TRBV20-1 and TRBJ1-1; D ambiguous. The CDR3 has 11 residues. The V and J ends lost 3 bases and 3 bases respectively, with 5 bases between them. Germline assignment: CDR1 DFQATT and CDR2 SNEGSKA (reference sequence). The CDR3 is CSARSDTEAFF. Written as DNA, the CDR3 is TGCAGTGCTAGGTCGGACACTGAAGCTTTCTTT.

This clone has just a few counts. The V and J genes are TRBV19 and TRBJ2-7; the D gene is possibly TRBD1 (5 bases). The germline gives CDR1 LNHDA, CDR2 SQIVND (reference sequence). Trimming stripped 8 bases from V and 0 bases from J, with 8 bases between. CDR3 size: 12 residues. CDR3 protein: CASSRDSYEQYF. Here the CDR3 DNA reads TGTGCCAGTTCCAGGGACTCCTACGAGCAGTACTTC.

This chain connects TRBV9 to TRBJ2-5; D not resolved. CDR3 length: 14 residues. V lost 4 bases to trimming and J lost 0 bases, with 10 bases between them. Germline assignment: CDR1 SGDLS and CDR2 YYNGEE. CDR3 DNA sequence: TGTGCCAGCAGCCCTGGGTCATACCAAGAGACCCAGTACTTC. It codes for CASSPGSYQETQYF.

This clone was counted a few times. V is TRBV9 and J is TRBJ2-1; maybe TRBD2 (6 bases). The length of the CDR3 is 14 residues. Trimming pared 0 bases from V and 7 bases from J, leaving 11 bases between. Germline V gives CDR1 SGDLS, CDR2 YYNGEE. This CDR3 is CASSVGSGRNEQFF. CDR3 in DNA: TGTGCCAGCAGCGTAGGATCAGGGAGGAATGAGCAGTTCTTC.

The rearrangement uses TRBV5-1 and TRBJ1-1, with D perhaps matching TRBD1 (5 bases). Trimming cost V 3 bases and J 1 base, with 13 bases left between them. The CDR3 has 15 amino acids. CDR1 and CDR2 (germline): SGHRS, YFSETQ. The CDR3 coding sequence is TGCGCCAGCAGCTACTCGACAGAGAGGAACACTGAAGCTTTCTTT. Protein product: CASSYSTERNTEAFF.

This chain connects TRBV30 to TRBJ1-4; 8 bases align to TRBD1. V shed 2 bases and J 6 bases; nucleotides not matched to a gene: 2. Germline CDR1 is GTSNPN and CDR2 is SVGIG (reference sequence). The CDR3 runs to 13 residues. For the CDR3, the DNA is TGTGCCTGGAGTACAGGGGGGGATGAAAAACTGTTTTTT. This translates into CAWSTGGDEKLFF.

V gene TRBV2 combines with J gene TRBJ2-1; D may be TRBD1 or TRBD2 (6 bases each). The CDR3 spans 13 residues. The germline V gene encodes CDR1 SNHLY and CDR2 FYNNEI. Trimming stripped 1 base from V and 10 bases from J, with 11 bases between. In DNA, the CDR3 is TGTGCCAGCAGTGAAGGGCCCGGGGGCGAGCAGTTCTTC. It is translated as CASSEGPGGEQFF.

This clone was observed a handful of times. The rearrangement uses TRBV30 and TRBJ1-2; TRBD1 might be the D (6 bases). Per the germline V gene, CDR1 is GTSNPN and CDR2 is SVGIG (reference sequence). V lost 0 bases and J 5 bases, leaving 19 bases between the germline ends. CDR3 length: 16 amino acids. The CDR3 DNA reads as TGTGCCTGGAGTGTGGGCTCGACAGGCGTGCTATATGGCTACACCTTC. This gives the protein CAWSVGSTGVLYGYTF.

V and J are TRBV30 and TRBJ2-7, with D tentatively TRBD1 (5 bases). This CDR3 region has 12 residues. V shed 3 bases and J shed 4 bases, with 10 bases lying between them. Germline values: CDR1 GTSNPN, CDR2 SVGIG (reference sequence). The chain's CDR3 is CAWRTGAYEQYF. The DNA for the CDR3 is TGTGCCTGGAGGACTGGGGCTTACGAGCAGTACTTC. The variable domain in full, with the rest retrieved from reference TRBV30 and TRBJ2-7, is SQTIHQWPATLVQPVGSPLSLECTVEGTSNPNLYWYRQAAGRGLQLLFYSVGIGQISSEVPQNLSASRPQDRQFILSSKKLLLSDSGFYLCAWRTGAYEQYFGPGTRLTVT.

The table lists this clone with a few counts. The rearrangement joins TRBV25-1 to TRBJ2-1, with 11 bases fitting TRBD2. With 3 bases clipped from V and 6 bases from J, the junction kept 7 bases outside the gene matches. This CDR3 is 16 amino acids long. Germline-derived CDR1 and CDR2 are MGHDK and SYGVNS. This chain's CDR3 is CASSDMTSGISNEQFF. The CDR3 region has the DNA TGTGCCAGCAGTGACATGACTAGCGGGATAAGCAATGAGCAGTTCTTC.

Comments on this clone: At the DNA level, this CDR3 is encoded by other sequences in the same sample as well. The gene calls are TRBV5-1 and TRBJ1-3; D is unclear. Germline CDR1 reads SGHRS; CDR2 reads YFSETQ. Trimming took 0 bases from V and 0 from J, leaving 4 bases between them. The CDR3 extends over 14 amino acids. Here the CDR3 DNA reads TGCGCCAGCAGCTTGGCGGGCTCTGGAAACACCATATATTTT. Protein sequence: CASSLAGSGNTIYF.

In this sample, this clone turned up a few times. The genes are TRBV20-1 and TRBJ2-1; weak D call: TRBD1 (6 bases). The CDR3 loop spans 10 amino acids. Germline CDR1 is DFQATT and CDR2 is SNEGSKA (reference sequence). V was cut by 5 bases and J by 10 bases, with 9 bases left in between. In nucleotides, the CDR3 is TGCAGTGCTTACGGACAGGAGCAGTTCTTC. It codes for CSAYGQEQFF.

The chain uses TRBV4-1 and TRBJ2-1; D is perhaps TRBD2 (6 bases). This CDR3 has 16 amino acids. Deletions cut 8 bases from V and 2 bases from J, with 19 bases between. The germline V gene encodes CDR1 MGHRA and CDR2 YSYEKL. CDR3 sequence: CASRGAGVAPYNEQFF. DNA for the CDR3: TGCGCCAGCCGCGGGGCCGGAGTAGCCCCCTACAATGAGCAGTTCTTC.

This clone was counted between two and nine times. This chain connects TRBV4-3 to TRBJ2-6; D uncertain. Germline V gene lookup returns CDR1 LGHNA and CDR2 YSLEER. With 4 bases removed from V and 0 bases from J, the gap between germline ends came to 7 bases. The CDR3 loop spans 15 amino acids. The CDR3 DNA is TGCGCCAGCAGCCGACAACACTCTGGGGCCAACGTCCTGACTTTC. Translated: CASSRQHSGANVLTF.

The chain couples TRBV18 to TRBJ2-7; TRBD2 might be the D (5 bases). Trimming removed 2 bases from V and 7 bases from J, with 9 bases in between. CDR3 length: 12 amino acids. CDR1 is KGHSH, CDR2 LQKENI, per germline. The CDR3 loop reads CASSPEGWEQYF. The CDR3 DNA reads TGTGCCAGCTCACCAGAGGGTTGGGAGCAGTACTTC.

This chain uses TRBV5-1 with TRBJ2-3; D is perhaps TRBD2 (6 bases). Germline-derived CDR1 and CDR2 are SGHRS and YFSETQ. The V and J ends lost 4 bases and 0 bases respectively, with 21 bases between them. CDR3 length: 18 amino acids. The CDR3 sequence: CASSGPLGLQASTDTQYF. The CDR3 nucleotides are TGCGCCAGCAGCGGCCCTCTGGGACTCCAAGCGAGCACAGATACGCAGTATTTT.

The J gene is TRBJ2-1, the V gene TRBV7-9, with D perhaps TRBD1 (5 bases). The CDR3 length is 14 residues. From germline, CDR1 is SEHNR and CDR2 FQNEAQ (reference sequence). V gave up 1 base and J gave up 3 bases, with 7 bases separating them. The CDR3 region is CASSLEGFYNEQFF. The DNA of the CDR3 is TGTGCCAGCAGCTTAGAGGGGTTCTACAATGAGCAGTTCTTC.

The rearrangement links TRBV29-1 to TRBJ1-1, with TRBD1 matching over 8 bases. The CDR3 spans 13 residues. V lost 7 bases, J lost 6 bases, and 10 bases stayed unmatched. The germline V gene has CDR1 SQVTM and CDR2 ANQGSEA. CDR3 in DNA: TGCAGCGCTGGACAGGGACCGGGGGCTGAAGCTTTCTTT. Translation gives CSAGQGPGAEAFF. Using reference TRBV29-1 and TRBJ1-1 for the parts outside the CDR3, the full variable domain is SAVISQKPSRDICQRGTSLTIQCQVDSQVTMMFWYRQQPGQSLTLIATANQGSEATYESGFVIDKFPISRPNLTFSTLTVSNMSPEDSSIYLCSAGQGPGAEAFFGQGTRLTVV.

This clone occurred a few times. The sample carries other DNA sequences with the same CDR3. The rearrangement uses TRBV30 and TRBJ1-1; D gene unclear. V was trimmed by 4 bases and J by 0 bases, leaving 3 bases between them. CDR3 length: 11 amino acids. In germline, CDR1 is GTSNPN, CDR2 SVGIG (reference sequence). CDR3 region: CAWTVNTEAFF. CDR3 DNA sequence: TGTGCCTGGACAGTGAACACTGAAGCTTTCTTT.

This chain links TRBV30 with TRBJ1-1; D may be TRBD1 (5 bases). The CDR3 extends over 14 amino acids. The V and J ends lost 2 bases and 5 bases respectively, with 15 bases between them. The V gene's germline CDR1 is GTSNPN and CDR2 SVGIG (reference sequence). The CDR3 bases are TGTGCCTGGAGTCCGGGGCTCGCCCTGACTGAAGCTTTCTTT. Translation gives CAWSPGLALTEAFF.

This rearrangement joins TRBV30 to TRBJ1-5; D not resolved. Germline loops: CDR1 GTSNPN, CDR2 SVGIG (reference sequence). Trimming shortened V by 3 bases and J by 2 bases, and 11 bases separated the two germline ends. The CDR3 is 14 residues long. The DNA for the CDR3 is TGTGCCTGGAGCAAAGACACTGGCAATCAGCCCCAGCATTTT. Translated, it gives CAWSKDTGNQPQHF.

This clone was recorded a few times. V is TRBV7-9 and J is TRBJ1-4; D is undetermined. Trimming shortened V by 5 bases and J by 6 bases, and 13 bases separated the two germline ends. The CDR3 is 14 residues long. From germline, CDR1 is SEHNR and CDR2 FQNEAQ (reference sequence). The CDR3 sequence is CASSPRLGDEKLFF. DNA of the CDR3: TGTGCCAGCAGCCCGCGGCTAGGCGATGAAAAACTGTTTTTT.

This clone was detected a few times. The rearrangement uses TRBV27 and TRBJ2-7, with 8 nucleotides matching TRBD1. Per the germline V gene, CDR1 is MNHEY and CDR2 is SMNVEV (reference sequence). This CDR3 is 15 amino acids long. Unmatched junction bases numbered 8, after V lost 3 bases and J lost 4 bases. Here the CDR3 DNA reads TGTGCCAGCAGTTTCGCGGACAGGGAGGTGTACGAGCAGTACTTC. Amino acids: CASSFADREVYEQYF.

This clone was counted a few times. Compared with germline, one end of the junction differs, possibly owing to a read error. The J gene is TRBJ2-4, the V gene TRBV6-5, with 7 positions matching TRBD1. Per germline, CDR1 MNHEY and CDR2 SVGAGI. The CDR3 consists of 13 residues. The CDR3 spells CASRPQTGIFWNF. The CDR3 nucleotides are TGTGCCAGCAGACCCCAGACAGGGATATTTTGGAACTTC.

The sample holds a few counts of this clone. Different DNA sequences within this sample yield the same CDR3. This chain joins TRBV5-1 and TRBJ2-6; tentative D call: TRBD1 (6 bases). Germline V gene sequence: CDR1 SGHRS, CDR2 YFSETQ. The ends were cut back, 4 bases at V and 1 base at J, with 9 bases in the middle. The CDR3 sequence is 15 residues long. The CDR3 region has the DNA TGCGCCAGCAGCCCAGGGGTGTCTGGGGCCAACGTCCTGACTTTC. As protein: CASSPGVSGANVLTF.

The rearrangement uses TRBV18 and TRBJ1-1; D is uncertain. The germline V gene has CDR1 KGHSH and CDR2 LQKENI. The CDR3 is 11 amino acids. Trimming left V 8 bases short and J 3 bases short, with 7 bases between. The CDR3 nucleotides are TGTGCCAGCACAACGGACACTGAAGCTTTCTTT. This encodes CASTTDTEAFF.